What follows describes a single TCR beta chain. The table lists this clonotype with many counts. Its antigen is currently not known. No much larger clonotype is one base removed from it; base qualities were not supplied. V ends up 4 bases short and J 9 bases short, with an unmatched junction base count of 6. The CDR3 sequence holds 13 residues, the cysteine and phenylalanine included. The read is trimmed to its CDR3 DNA, 39 bases read in frame from base 1. CDR1 is given as MNHEY and CDR2 as SMNVEV, both from the germline V gene (reference sequence). Stable Graves' hyperthyroidism was defined as the absence of progression to ophthalmopathy over 18 months of follow-up. Hyperthyroidism patients were newly diagnosed, had a disease duration of under 2 months, and were aged 18 to 65 years. The study excluded patients with uncontrolled infections, other autoimmune diseases, pregnancy or lactation. Diagnoses were based on clinical symptoms, serum thyroxine and TRAb, thyroid ultrasound and orbital computed tomography. Trizol reagent was used to extract total RNA, and RNA quality was then checked on an Agilent 2100 Bioanalyzer.

The data originate from a study of T cells in Graves' hyperthyroidism and ophthalmopathy (dated by TCRdb to between 2019 and 2020). Background on the whole study: TCR V-J signatures able to tell the groups apart were searched for in a discovery cohort of around 95 patients, of whom 43 had Graves' ophthalmopathy and around 56 had stable Graves' hyperthyroidism. Prospective prediction of ophthalmopathy was tested in an independent validation cohort consisting of about 20 hyperthyroidism patients and 17 patients who later progressed to ophthalmopathy. For training and testing, the 100 patients in the discovery cohort were randomly divided in a 7:3 ratio. In several Graves' hyperthyroidism patients, the study also compared T-cell repertoires from thyroid tissue with T-cell repertoires from blood. After sampling, hyperthyroidism patients received methimazole starting at 30 mg daily, and ophthalmopathy patients received high-dose intravenous methylprednisolone. The paper describes TCR Vbeta CDR3 sequencing of 135 peripheral blood samples, made up of around 41 ophthalmopathy patients, around 78 hyperthyroidism patients and 17 progressor patients.

The TCR beta CDR3 regions were amplified from RNA transcripts. The first round of RT-PCR for the TCR CDR3 was performed with the HTBI primer set and the Qiagen OneStep RT-PCR kit. Libraries were constructed in a second round of multiplex PCR, after which size selection and purification were carried out. Sequencing of the libraries was done on an Illumina HiSeq2000 using paired-end 100 bp reads. Processing in the source paper ran as follows. Raw data were processed with SOAPnuke, discarding reads with adapters, uncalled bases, mean Phred below 15, or no exact constant-primer or identifier match. COPE v1.2.5 was used to merge high-quality paired reads, and clonotypes were defined as unique nucleotide sequences. MiTCR v1.1 was used to align the clonotypes against IMGT TRBV, TRBD and TRBJ reference segments. The analysis included only V-J combinations with a frequency above 0.0001, which together covered around 99% of the repertoires. A TCS score was defined as the ratio between F50 (clonal expansion) and ExV (chaos), using BLOSUM62-based TCRdist between CDR3 peptides within each V-J. Welch's t-statistics and random forest reduced some 510 V-J features to some 14, which were used in a naive Bayes classifier (R e1071). The Morisita-Horn index was used to measure how similar the thyroid and blood repertoires were. Clones were called with MiXCR by TCRdb after fastp trimmed the public reads at Q25, and only in-frame beta chains were retained. Each CDR3 protein gets just one entry, which takes the most common genes and DNA from the rows behind it. Clone size and V and J calls follow TCRdb, not the original study. Here the sample has a few hundred thousand distinct CDR3 sequences; around 42% occur a single time. The ten top clones hold about 8.3% of the sample.

The research as a whole found: In validation, the model predicted progression to ophthalmopathy with over 60% sensitivity and 72.22% specificity, a median of around six months before onset. A 13 V-J signature model separated ophthalmopathy from stable hyperthyroidism, with approximately 87% sensitivity and about 81% specificity in cross-validation and 80%/75% in testing. Sample size was not statistically predetermined, and investigators were not blinded to group allocation. Most expanded thyroid clonotypes (frequency above 0.001) were also detected in blood, a finding suggesting that blood repertoires may reflect thyroid immune responses.

The rearranged chain carries TRBV27 and TRBJ1-5, with 7 bases in between that match TRBD1. Sequenced: peripheral blood or thyroid tissue (not recorded which). This TCR derives from a woman between 18 and 29 years old with Graves' hyperthyroidism. The CDR3 loop reads CASSYRGRWPQHF. The nucleotide sequence is given as TGTGCCAGCAGTTACAGGGGACGTTGGCCCCAGCATTTT.